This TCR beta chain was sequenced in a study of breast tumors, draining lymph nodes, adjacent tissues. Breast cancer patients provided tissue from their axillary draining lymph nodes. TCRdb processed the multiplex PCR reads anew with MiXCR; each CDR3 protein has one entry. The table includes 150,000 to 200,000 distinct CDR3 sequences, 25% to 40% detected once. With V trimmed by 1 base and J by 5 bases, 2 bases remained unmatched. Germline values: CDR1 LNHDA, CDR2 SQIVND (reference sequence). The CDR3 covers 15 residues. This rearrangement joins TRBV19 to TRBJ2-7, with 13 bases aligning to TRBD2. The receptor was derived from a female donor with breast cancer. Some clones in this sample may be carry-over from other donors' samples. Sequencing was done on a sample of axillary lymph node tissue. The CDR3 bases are TGTGCCAGTAGTATAGGGACTAGCGGGAGCCACGAGCAGTACTTC. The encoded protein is CASSIGTSGSHEQYF.